What follows describes a single T cell receptor (beta chain). Its antigen is unidentified. The CDR3 runs 14 residues. Germline CDR1 LNHDA, CDR2 SQIVND (reference sequence). V was shortened by 4 bases and J by 2 bases, with 11 bases between the two germline ends. The entry originates in a study of cytomegalovirus exposure and HLA in healthy donors. Study details: An early release of data contained about 85 million unique TCRs, which came from HLA-typed donors.

General study findings and limits: V segments that were indistinguishable, TRBV6-2 and TRBV6-3 among them, were omitted from analysis.

The PCR made use of 60 Vbeta and 13 Jbeta primers. The protocol was immunoSEQ multiplex PCR, while the TCRdb copy is restricted to in-frame clones and leaves out a portion. The table lists 150,000 to 200,000 clones, approximately 80% of them singletons. The V call is TRBV19, the J call TRBJ1-2; perhaps TRBD1 as D (6 bases). The specimen was PBMCs. The sequence was obtained from a woman under 40 in good health and CMV-seropositive. CDR3 amino acids: CASSTRDTNYGYTF. The DNA of the CDR3 is TGTGCCAGTAGTACCCGGGACACAAACTATGGCTACACCTTC.